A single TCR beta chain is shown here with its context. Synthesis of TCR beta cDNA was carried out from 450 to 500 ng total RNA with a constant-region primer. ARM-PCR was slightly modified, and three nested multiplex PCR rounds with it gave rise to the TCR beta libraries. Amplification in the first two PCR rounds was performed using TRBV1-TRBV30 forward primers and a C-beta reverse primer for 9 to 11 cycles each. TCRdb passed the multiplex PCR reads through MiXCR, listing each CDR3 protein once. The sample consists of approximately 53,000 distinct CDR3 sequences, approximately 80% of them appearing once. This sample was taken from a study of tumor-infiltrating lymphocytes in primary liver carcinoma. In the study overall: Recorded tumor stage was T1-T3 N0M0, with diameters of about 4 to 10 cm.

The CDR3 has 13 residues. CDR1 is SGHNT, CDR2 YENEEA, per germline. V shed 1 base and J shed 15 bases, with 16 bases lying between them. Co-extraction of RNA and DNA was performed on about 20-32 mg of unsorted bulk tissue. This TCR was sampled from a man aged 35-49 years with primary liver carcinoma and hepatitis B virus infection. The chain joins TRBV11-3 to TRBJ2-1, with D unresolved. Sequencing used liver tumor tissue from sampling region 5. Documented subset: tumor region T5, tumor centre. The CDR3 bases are TGTGCCAGCAGCTTAGTTGAGAACAATGAGTGGTTCTTC. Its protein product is CASSLVENNEWFF.